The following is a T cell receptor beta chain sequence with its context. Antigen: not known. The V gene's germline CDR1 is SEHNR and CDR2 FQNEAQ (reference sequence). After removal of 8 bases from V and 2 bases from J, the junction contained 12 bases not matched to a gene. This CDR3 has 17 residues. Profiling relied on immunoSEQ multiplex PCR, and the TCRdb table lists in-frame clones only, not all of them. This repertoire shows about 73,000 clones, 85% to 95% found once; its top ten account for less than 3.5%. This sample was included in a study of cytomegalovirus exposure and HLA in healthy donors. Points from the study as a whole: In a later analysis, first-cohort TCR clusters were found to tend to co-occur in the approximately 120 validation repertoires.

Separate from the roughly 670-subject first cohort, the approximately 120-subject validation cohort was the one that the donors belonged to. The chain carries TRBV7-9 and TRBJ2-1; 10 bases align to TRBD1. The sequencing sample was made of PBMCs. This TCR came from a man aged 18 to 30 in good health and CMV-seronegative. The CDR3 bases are TGTGCCAGCTCCATAACCCTGGGACAGGGGACCTACAATGAGCAGTTCTTC. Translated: CASSITLGQGTYNEQFF. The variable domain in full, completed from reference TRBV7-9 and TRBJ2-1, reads DTGVSQNPRHKITKRGQNVTFRCDPISEHNRLYWYRQTLGQGPEFLTYFQNEAQLEKSRLLSDRFSAERPKGSFSTLEIQRTEQGDSAMYLCASSITLGQGTYNEQFFGPGTRLTVL.